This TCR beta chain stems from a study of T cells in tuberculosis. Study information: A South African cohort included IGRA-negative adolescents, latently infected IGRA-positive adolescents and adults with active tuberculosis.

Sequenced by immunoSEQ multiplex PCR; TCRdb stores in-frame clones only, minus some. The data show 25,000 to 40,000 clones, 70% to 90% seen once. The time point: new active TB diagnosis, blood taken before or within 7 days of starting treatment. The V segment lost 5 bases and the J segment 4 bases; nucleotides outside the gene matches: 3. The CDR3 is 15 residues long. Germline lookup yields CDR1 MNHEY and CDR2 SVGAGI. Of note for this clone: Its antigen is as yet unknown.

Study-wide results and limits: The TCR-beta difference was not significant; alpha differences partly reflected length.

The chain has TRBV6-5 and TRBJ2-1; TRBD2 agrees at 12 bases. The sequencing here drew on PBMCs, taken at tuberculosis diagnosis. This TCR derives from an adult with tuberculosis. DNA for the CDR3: TGTGCCAGCAGTACTAGCGGGGGGCAGTACAATGAGCAGTTCTTC. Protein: CASSTSGGQYNEQFF.